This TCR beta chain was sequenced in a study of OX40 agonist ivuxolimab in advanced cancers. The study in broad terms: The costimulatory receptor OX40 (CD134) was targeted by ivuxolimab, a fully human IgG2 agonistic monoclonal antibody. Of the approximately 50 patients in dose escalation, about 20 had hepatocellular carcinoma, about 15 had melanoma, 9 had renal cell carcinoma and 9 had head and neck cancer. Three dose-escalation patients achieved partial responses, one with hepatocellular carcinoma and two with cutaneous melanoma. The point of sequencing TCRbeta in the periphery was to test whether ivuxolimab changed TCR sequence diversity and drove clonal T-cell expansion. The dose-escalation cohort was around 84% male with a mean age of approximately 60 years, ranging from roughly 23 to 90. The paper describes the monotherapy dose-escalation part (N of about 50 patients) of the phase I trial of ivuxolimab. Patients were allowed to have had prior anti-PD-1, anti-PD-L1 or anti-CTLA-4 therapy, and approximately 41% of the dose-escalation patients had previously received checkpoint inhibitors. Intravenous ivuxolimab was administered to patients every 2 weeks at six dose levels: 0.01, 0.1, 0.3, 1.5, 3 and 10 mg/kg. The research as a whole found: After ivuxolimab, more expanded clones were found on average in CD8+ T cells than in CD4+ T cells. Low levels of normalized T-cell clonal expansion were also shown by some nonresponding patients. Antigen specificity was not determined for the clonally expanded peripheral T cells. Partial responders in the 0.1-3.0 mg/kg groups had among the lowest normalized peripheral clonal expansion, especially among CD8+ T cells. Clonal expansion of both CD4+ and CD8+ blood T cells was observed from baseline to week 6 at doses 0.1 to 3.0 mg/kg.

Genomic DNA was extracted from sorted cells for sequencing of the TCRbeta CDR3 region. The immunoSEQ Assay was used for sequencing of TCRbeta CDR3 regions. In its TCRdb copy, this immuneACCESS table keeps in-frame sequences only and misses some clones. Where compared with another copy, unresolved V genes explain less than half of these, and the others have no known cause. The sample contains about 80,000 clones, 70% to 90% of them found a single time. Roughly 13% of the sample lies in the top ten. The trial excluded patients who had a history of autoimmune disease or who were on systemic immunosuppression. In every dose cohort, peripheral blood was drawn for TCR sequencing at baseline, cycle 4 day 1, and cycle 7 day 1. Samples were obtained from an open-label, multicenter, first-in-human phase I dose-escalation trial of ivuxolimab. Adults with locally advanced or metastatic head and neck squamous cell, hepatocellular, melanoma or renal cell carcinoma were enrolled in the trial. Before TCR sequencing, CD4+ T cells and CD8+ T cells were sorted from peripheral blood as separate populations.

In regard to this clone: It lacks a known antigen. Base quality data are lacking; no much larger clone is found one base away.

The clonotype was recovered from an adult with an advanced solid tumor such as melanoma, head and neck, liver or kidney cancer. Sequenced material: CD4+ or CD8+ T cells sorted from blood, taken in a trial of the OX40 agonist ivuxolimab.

This receptor has the CDR3 CASSLPGQGADGYTF. The bases read TGTGCCAGCAGCTTGCCGGGACAGGGGGCAGATGGCTACACCTTC. The sequence is built from TRBV7-9 and TRBJ1-2; 12 bases in the middle match TRBD1. Including cysteine and phenylalanine, the CDR3 has 15 amino acids. CDR3 DNA only is kept here, 45 bases in frame from base 1. Here V drops 3 bases and J drops 6 bases, and the junction holds 5 bases not matched to any gene. The CDR1 and CDR2 encoded by the germline V gene (reference sequence) are SEHNR and FQNEAQ.